This T cell receptor beta chain was documented in a study of a mutant IDH1 vaccine in newly diagnosed glioma. Details on this clone: What it recognizes is unknown.

Profiled with immunoSEQ multiplex PCR; TCRdb holds only in-frame clones, not every one. The sample contains over 30,000 clones, under 85% of which appear only once. The time point denotes: week 35, safety follow-up. Doses of 300 ug of mutant IDH1 20-mer peptide were given with topical imiquimod. The donors had new WHO grade 3 or 4 astrocytomas; these were IDH1-mutant and ATRX-lost. The TCR originated in a woman in her twenties or thirties with glioma. Some clones in this sample may be carry-over from other donors' samples. Sequenced material: PBMCs, taken from a glioma patient whose treatment included an IDH1 peptide vaccine.

Written as DNA, the CDR3 is TGTGCCAGCTCACCAAGGGCCACGCAAGAGACCCAGTACTTC. This gives the protein CASSPRATQETQYF. The chain uses TRBV18 and TRBJ2-5; D call uncertain. The CDR3 extends over 14 amino acids. With 2 bases removed from V and 2 bases from J, the gap between germline ends came to 9 bases. Germline CDR1 and CDR2: KGHSH and LQKENI.